The source of this T cell receptor beta chain is a study of OX40 agonist ivuxolimab in advanced cancers. Study background: The patients received ivuxolimab by intravenous route every 2 weeks at 0.01 to 10 mg/kg. Hepatocellular carcinoma, melanoma, renal cell or head and neck cancer occurred in dose-escalation patients. Three patients got partial responses; one had hepatocellular carcinoma and two had cutaneous melanoma.

Clones were read by immunoSEQ multiplex PCR, and TCRdb kept only the in-frame ones, dropping some. The sample has about 81,000 clones, under 95% seen once. Regarding the study as a whole: By week 6 at 0.1 to 3.0 mg/kg, blood CD4+ and CD8+ T cells had expanded clonally.

Germline CDR1 is LGHNA and CDR2 is YSLEER. The CDR3 totals 15 residues. The junction had 5 bases not matched to a gene; V was cut back by 4 bases and J by 3 bases. About this clone: Antigen: not known.

The chain is built from TRBV4-3 and TRBJ1-1; 10 nucleotides match TRBD1. This sequence originates from an adult with an advanced solid tumor such as melanoma, head and neck, liver or kidney cancer. The sequencing here drew on CD4+ or CD8+ T cells sorted from blood, taken in a trial of the OX40 agonist ivuxolimab. The CDR3 nucleotides are TGCGCCAGCAGCCCGGACAGGGGGAGATACACTGAAGCTTTCTTT. Amino acids: CASSPDRGRYTEAFF.